The clone carrying this T cell receptor (beta chain) occurred a few times. No antigen is known for it. Every isolated RNA sample was fully reverse transcribed, so sequencing captured expressed TCRB transcripts. TCRdb's copy holds only in-frame clones and misses some; the assay was immunoSEQ multiplex PCR. The table has around 500,000 clones, 10% to 12% seen once. The entry originates in a study of beta chain features in type 1 diabetes. Study-level points and caveats: Across all four CD4+ subsets, people with type 1 diabetes showed modestly shorter TCRB CDR3s.

The receptor's source is a woman between 18 and 30 years old in good health. The sequenced sample consisted of naive CD4+ T cells from blood.

The CDR3 nucleotides are TGTGCCAGCAGTTACCCGCTTGAGGGCGAGCAGTTCTTC. Protein: CASSYPLEGEQFF. J is TRBJ2-1 and V is TRBV6-6, with D possibly being TRBD2 (5 bases). CDR1 is MNHNY, CDR2 SVGAGI, per germline (reference sequence). This CDR3 spans 13 amino acids. With 2 bases removed from V and 10 bases from J, the gap between germline ends came to 12 bases.